A selection of T cell receptor beta chains follows, all from one sample in a study of blood T cell repertoires in COVID-19. Method: immunoSEQ multiplex PCR; TCRdb's copy keeps in-frame clones and lacks some. The sample has approximately 190,000 clones; approximately 79% are singletons. The sample consisted of peripheral blood. The receptors originated from a man aged 60-69 years with active or convalescent COVID-19. Both conserved end residues are part of each CDR3.

j_call: TRBJ2-3; cdr3_length: 16; v_call: TRBV7-3; cdr3_aa: CASSPGTSRSTDTQYF
j_call: TRBJ2-7; cdr3_length: 14; v_call: TRBV6-2/TRBV6-3; cdr3_aa: CASSYYGPRGEQYF
j_call: TRBJ1-6; cdr3_length: 15; v_call: TRBV6-6; cdr3_aa: CASSTPKLHNSPLHF
j_call: TRBJ1-5; cdr3_length: 18; v_call: TRBV21-1; cdr3_aa: CASISTPRGRGEDQPQHF
j_call: TRBJ1-1; cdr3_length: 16; v_call: TRBV19; cdr3_aa: CASSMVFRGVNTEAFF
j_call: TRBJ2-7; cdr3_length: 15; v_call: TRBV3-1/TRBV3-2; cdr3_aa: CASSRSGTGGYEQYF
j_call: TRBJ1-1; cdr3_length: 15; v_call: TRBV28; cdr3_aa: CASSLPGTSGTEAFF
j_call: TRBJ2-1; cdr3_length: 15; v_call: TRBV2; cdr3_aa: CASSRGLISYNEQFF
j_call: TRBJ2-7; cdr3_length: 16; v_call: TRBV28; cdr3_aa: CASSGSRTGSSYEQYF
j_call: TRBJ2-3; cdr3_length: 15; v_call: TRBV20-1; cdr3_aa: CSASWAGGATDTQYF
j_call: TRBJ2-7; cdr3_length: 17; v_call: TRBV27; cdr3_aa: CASSLRGLRLAGEGQYF
j_call: TRBJ2-7; cdr3_length: 13; v_call: TRBV5-1; cdr3_aa: CASMLGNQGEQYF
j_call: TRBJ2-4; cdr3_length: 14; v_call: TRBV14; cdr3_aa: CASSQERTVNIQYF
j_call: TRBJ2-1; cdr3_length: 15; v_call: TRBV12-5; cdr3_aa: CASGRTSGSYNEQFF
j_call: TRBJ2-7; cdr3_length: 16; v_call: TRBV28; cdr3_aa: CASSPPSGRALDEQYF
j_call: TRBJ2-7; cdr3_length: 15; v_call: TRBV4-1; cdr3_aa: CASSPLSGRAGEQYF
j_call: TRBJ2-3; cdr3_length: 15; v_call: TRBV30; cdr3_aa: CASRGLEGPAHTQYF
j_call: TRBJ1-2; cdr3_length: 14; v_call: TRBV2; cdr3_aa: CASSEGQGNYGYTF
j_call: TRBJ2-4; cdr3_length: 13; v_call: TRBV7-3; cdr3_aa: CASSLGQKNIQYF
j_call: TRBJ1-1; cdr3_length: 14; v_call: TRBV2; cdr3_aa: CASNDGQGNTEAFF
j_call: TRBJ2-7; cdr3_length: 15; v_call: TRBV7-6; cdr3_aa: CASSREASPIYEQYF
j_call: TRBJ2-3; cdr3_length: 13; v_call: TRBV2; cdr3_aa: CASGWDKANTQYF
j_call: TRBJ2-5; cdr3_length: 14; v_call: TRBV6-2/TRBV6-3; cdr3_aa: CASTPKDFQETQYF
j_call: TRBJ1-5; cdr3_length: 15; v_call: TRBV6-5; cdr3_aa: CASKGTGGMGQPQHF
j_call: TRBJ1-5; cdr3_length: 15; v_call: TRBV27; cdr3_aa: CASSSRQGDNQPQHF
j_call: TRBJ2-1; cdr3_length: 14; v_call: TRBV27; cdr3_aa: CASADSDVYNEQFF
j_call: TRBJ2-1; cdr3_length: 15; v_call: TRBV10-1; cdr3_aa: CASSLPGPSYNEQFF
j_call: TRBJ2-7; cdr3_length: 14; v_call: TRBV7-9; cdr3_aa: CASSTGQGPYEQYF
j_call: TRBJ1-5; cdr3_length: 19; v_call: TRBV6-2/TRBV6-3; cdr3_aa: CASSKAVYDRGAHHQPQHF
j_call: TRBJ1-2; cdr3_length: 15; v_call: TRBV7-6; cdr3_aa: CASSLNPGHSYGYTF
j_call: TRBJ2-5; cdr3_length: 14; v_call: TRBV30; cdr3_aa: CAWSVRGLQETQYF
j_call: TRBJ2-1; cdr3_length: 22; v_call: TRBV6-6; cdr3_aa: CASSPYWTERRIIAGLLNEQFF
j_call: TRBJ2-3; cdr3_length: 14; v_call: TRBV4-1; cdr3_aa: CASKDRGNTDTQYF
j_call: TRBJ2-1; cdr3_length: 15; v_call: TRBV9; cdr3_aa: CASSSRGRTADEQFF
j_call: TRBJ1-3; cdr3_length: 12; v_call: TRBV12-3/TRBV12-4; cdr3_aa: CASSLSRNTIYF
j_call: TRBJ2-7; cdr3_length: 14; v_call: TRBV19; cdr3_aa: CASSTKTSAYEQYF
j_call: TRBJ2-7; cdr3_length: 15; v_call: TRBV7-6; cdr3_aa: CASSLRAGGPVEQYF
j_call: TRBJ2-2; cdr3_length: 17; v_call: TRBV7-2; cdr3_aa: CASNSRGLAGAAGELFF
j_call: TRBJ2-1; cdr3_length: 17; v_call: TRBV5-1; cdr3_aa: CASSIRIRDRGPDEQFF
j_call: TRBJ1-4; cdr3_length: 14; v_call: TRBV5-5; cdr3_aa: CASSSTTPSGKLFF
j_call: TRBJ2-1; cdr3_length: 15; v_call: TRBV7-3; cdr3_aa: CASSPSGYSYNEQFF
j_call: TRBJ1-1; cdr3_length: 11; v_call: TRBV20-1; cdr3_aa: CSARRQGEAFF
j_call: TRBJ1-6; cdr3_length: 15; v_call: TRBV7-2; cdr3_aa: CASSPGSSYNSPLHF
j_call: TRBJ2-2; cdr3_length: 17; v_call: TRBV7-6; cdr3_aa: CASSSLPGLVSTGELFF
j_call: TRBJ1-3; cdr3_length: 13; v_call: TRBV28; cdr3_aa: CASSLGGRNTIYF
j_call: TRBJ2-5; cdr3_length: 16; v_call: TRBV5-1; cdr3_aa: CASSWERGPTQETQYF
j_call: TRBJ2-5; cdr3_length: 13; v_call: TRBV6-1; cdr3_aa: CASSDDRGRTQYF
j_call: TRBJ2-7; cdr3_length: 14; v_call: TRBV6-2/TRBV6-3; cdr3_aa: CASSTYRGAYEQYF
j_call: TRBJ1-2; cdr3_length: 16; v_call: TRBV3-1/TRBV3-2; cdr3_aa: CASSQGTGGFGYGYTF
j_call: TRBJ1-5; cdr3_length: 15; v_call: TRBV7-6; cdr3_aa: CASSLDYRGSQPQHF
j_call: TRBJ1-5; cdr3_length: 16; v_call: TRBV27; cdr3_aa: CASSLGQGRALRPQHF
j_call: TRBJ1-5; cdr3_length: 13; v_call: TRBV10-3; cdr3_aa: CAISDDKVQPQHF
j_call: TRBJ2-1; cdr3_length: 16; v_call: TRBV23-1; cdr3_aa: CASSQLADYTYNEQFF
j_call: TRBJ2-7; cdr3_length: 14; v_call: TRBV30; cdr3_aa: CAWKKDSRYYEQYF
j_call: TRBJ2-2; cdr3_length: 13; v_call: TRBV30; cdr3_aa: CAWKSEDTGELFF
j_call: TRBJ2-1; cdr3_length: 15; v_call: TRBV4-2; cdr3_aa: CASSQGTPGWDEQFF
j_call: TRBJ1-4; cdr3_length: 15; v_call: TRBV11-1; cdr3_aa: CASSLGTGLNEKLFF
j_call: TRBJ2-2; cdr3_length: 13; v_call: TRBV7-2; cdr3_aa: CASKRATTGELFF